The 10 T cell receptor beta chains below come from one sample, sequenced in a study of control samples from healthy donors and cancer patients. Sequencing was performed with immunoSEQ multiplex PCR; in TCRdb, only in-frame clones are kept and a portion is missing. The table shows approximately 110,000 clones, with about nine tenths occurring only once. The sequencing sample was made of blood. These receptors came from a human donor in good health. The donor label of this sample is uncertain.

The table lists this clone with a count of one. The rearrangement links TRBV18 to TRBJ1-2; no firm D call. Germline V lookup: CDR1 KGHSH, CDR2 LQKENI. The V and J ends lost 3 bases and 4 bases respectively, with 9 bases between them. CDR3 length: 13 amino acids. The CDR3 nucleotides are TGTGCCAGCTCACCTGGATCGGTCTATGGCTACACCTTC. This translates into CASSPGSVYGYTF. The whole variable domain, filled in from reference TRBV18 and TRBJ1-2, reads NAGVMQNPRHLVRRRGQEARLRCSPMKGHSHVYWYRQLPEEGLKFMVYLQKENIIDESGMPKERFSAEFPKEGPSILRIQQVVRGDSAAYFCASSPGSVYGYTFGSGTRLTVV.

This chain links TRBV2 with TRBJ1-4; possibly TRBD1 for D (5 bases). V lost 4 bases and J lost 5, with 11 bases in between. Germline values: CDR1 SNHLY, CDR2 FYNNEI. The CDR3 length is 14 residues. This CDR3 is CASSAGTQNEKLFF. DNA of the CDR3: TGTGCCAGCAGTGCAGGGACCCAAAATGAAAAACTGTTTTTT.

The V gene is TRBV4-1, the J gene TRBJ1-5; D gene uncertain. CDR3 size: 13 residues. CDR1 MGHRA and CDR2 YSYEKL come from the germline V gene. With 4 bases removed from V and 5 bases from J, the gap between germline ends came to 9 bases. The DNA for the CDR3 is TGCGCCAGCAGCCCCTTCGTAGATCAGCCCCAGCATTTT. This encodes CASSPFVDQPQHF.

The J gene is TRBJ2-3, the V gene TRBV7-9; TRBD2 matches 8 bases. Germline V gene data show CDR1 as SEHNR and CDR2 as FQNEAQ (reference sequence). V trimming: 5 bases; J trimming: 0 bases; junction bases outside the gene matches: 13. The CDR3 runs 18 residues. CDR3: CASSPTVGGGMSTDTQYF. DNA for the CDR3: TGTGCCAGCAGCCCCACGGTGGGCGGGGGGATGAGCACAGATACGCAGTATTTT.

The chain carries TRBV5-1 and TRBJ1-3; 7 bases align to TRBD1. Germline V CDR1 and CDR2: SGHRS, YFSETQ. This CDR3 is built from 15 residues. Germline trimming cut 4 bases from V and 0 bases from J; bases unmatched to any gene: 4. The CDR3 coding sequence is TGCGCCAGCAGCCTCGGGACAGCCTCTGGAAACACCATATATTTT. This gives the protein CASSLGTASGNTIYF.

As DNA, the CDR3 is TGTGCCAGCAGTCGCCTACGACAAACCGAGCAGTACTTC. It translates to CASSRLRQTEQYF. The genes are TRBV11-2 and TRBJ2-7, with unresolved D. Per germline, CDR1 SGHAT and CDR2 FQNNGV. With 6 bases removed from V and 6 bases from J, the gap between germline ends came to 15 bases. This CDR3 has 13 amino acids.

The V gene is TRBV19, the J gene TRBJ1-1; TRBD1 is a possible D gene (5 bases). The germline V and J ends were trimmed by 5 bases and 1 base, with 11 bases remaining between them. CDR1 and CDR2 from the germline V gene are LNHDA and SQIVND (reference sequence). This CDR3 is 14 amino acids long. The CDR3 is CASSLGEWNTEAFF. For the CDR3, the DNA is TGTGCCAGTAGTCTGGGGGAGTGGAACACTGAAGCTTTCTTT.

The J gene is TRBJ2-2, the V gene TRBV7-2; TRBD1 matches 8 bases. Germline V gene lookup returns CDR1 SGHTA and CDR2 FQGNSA. V dropped 5 bases and J dropped 4; count of bases not matched to a gene: 9. CDR3 size: 16 residues. CDR3 sequence reads: CASSQWTGKVTGELFF. In DNA form, the CDR3 reads TGTGCCAGCAGCCAATGGACAGGGAAGGTCACCGGGGAGCTGTTTTTT.

By proportion, this clone is medium-sized. V and J are TRBV28 and TRBJ1-5; no clear D gene. Trimming removed 9 bases from V and 0 bases from J, with 6 bases in between. The CDR3 totals 12 residues. Germline V CDR1 and CDR2: MDHEN, SYDVKM. The CDR3 nucleotides are TGTGCCAGTACGCTTAGCAATCAGCCCCAGCATTTT. Translated: CASTLSNQPQHF.

The CDR3 spells CASSLVPRVAGQDAFF. Written as DNA, the CDR3 is TGTGCCAGCAGCTTGGTCCCAAGGGTAGCAGGTCAGGACGCTTTCTTT. The genes are TRBV5-6 and TRBJ1-1; D is unresolved. From germline, CDR1 is SGHDT and CDR2 YYEEEE. This CDR3 contains 16 residues. V was pared by 0 bases and J by 11 bases, with 23 bases between. The variable domain in full, completed from reference TRBV5-6 and TRBJ1-1, reads DAGVTQSPTHLIKTRGQQVTLRCSPKSGHDTVSWYQQALGQGPQFIFQYYEEEERQRGNFPDRFSGHQFPNYSSELNVNALLLGDSALYLCASSLVPRVAGQDAFFGQGTRLTVV.